This T cell receptor beta chain was identified during a study of blood T cells in healthy people across ages (dated by TCRdb to about 2015). Broadly, across the study: In model experiments, roughly one uniquely barcoded TCR beta cDNA molecule per two T cells was captured by template switching. The study measured age-related changes in TCR beta repertoire diversity using deep sequencing normalized with unique cDNA molecular identifiers. Donors were grouped into four age groups: young (average roughly 15 years), middle-aged (roughly 38), aged (62) and long-lived (around 80). To avoid experimental bias, donors of different ages were spread randomly across the sequencing lanes. For two donors (one aged 18 to 30 and one aged 80 or older), the study analyzed two additional independent replicas of 1 million unique cDNA reads from the same blood draw. Summary of the overall study and its limitations: Compared with the aged group, the long-lived group had more naive CD4+ T cells, fewer expanded clones and increased TCR diversity, suggesting age selection. Estimates of total diversity based on one million sequenced T cells were considered lower bounds and underestimates. The percentage of naive T cells measured by flow cytometry correlated strongly with observed TCR beta diversity. Because profiling used bulk unsorted PBMCs, naive and antigen-experienced compartments could not be compared conclusively. Donor CMV infection status was unknown, potentially confounding age-related changes in expanded clonotypes. As age increased, observed TCR beta diversity per million T cells dropped in a roughly linear way, and a significant reduction was already evident by age about 40.

The cysteine opens and the phenylalanine closes a CDR3 of 12 amino acids. CDR3 DNA only is kept here, 36 bases in frame from base 1. Trimmed from V: 3 bases; trimmed from J: 11 bases; junction bases lacking a gene match: 9. For CDR1 and CDR2, the germline V gene (reference sequence) lists DFQATT and SNEGSKA. The library was produced with 5' RACE. Sequencing took place on an Illumina HiSeq 2500. A second PCR of roughly 7 to 11 cycles was performed with a sample-barcoded 5' primer and a J-beta primer mix. A unique molecular identifier was introduced onto each TCR beta cDNA molecule by a template-switch 5' adaptor carrying 12 random nucleotides. At least 3 million CDR3-containing paired-end reads were obtained from each sample. First-strand cDNA was synthesized from all RNA with the Mint cDNA synthesis kit, primed by a TRBC-specific oligonucleotide. After uracil-DNA glycosylase treatment, a first 18-cycle PCR used universal primers M1SS and BC2_uni_R on all cDNA. On the study's bioinformatics: For normalization, 1 million high-quality reads were randomly selected from each sample, with every read carrying a distinct molecular identifier. Reads with shared molecular identifiers were discarded instead of being binned into consensus sequences. MiTCR, run with a Q25 quality threshold and the strictest error-elimination algorithm, handled CDR3 identification, clonotype clustering and error correction. Lower-bound total TCR beta diversity was estimated with a nonparametric unseen species model using Euler transformation. TCRdb reprocessed the public reads (quality trimming at Q25 with fastp, clone calling with MiXCR) and kept in-frame beta chains. All rows with the same CDR3 protein become a single entry with the most common DNA and genes. The V and J calls and clone size come from TCRdb's table, not from the authors' own analysis. This sample lists hundreds of thousands of distinct CDR3 sequences; 45% to 50% were detected once. The ten largest account for about 32% of the sample.

Donors were under 40 systemically healthy Caucasian individuals from Russia aged 6 to 90 years. Ten milliliters of peripheral blood were drawn from each donor into EDTA-treated Vacutainer tubes. Ficoll-Paque density-gradient centrifugation was used to isolate PBMCs, with at least 7 million obtained per sample. Total RNA, at least 5 micrograms per sample, was extracted from PBMCs with Trizol reagent. For every donor, flow cytometry on a PBMC aliquot measured the percentage of naive CD45RAhigh/CD27high T cells. As for this clonotype: Its antigen specificity is not known. Base-call qualities are not available, and no considerably larger clone is one nucleotide away.

Here the chain combines TRBV20-1 and TRBJ2-5; 7 junctional bases match TRBD2. The TCR originated in a woman aged 55-69 years in good health. Sequencing was carried out using blood. The DNA is as follows: TGCAGTGCTAGGGCGGGAGATTGGGAGCAGTACTTC. This sequence encodes CSARAGDWEQYF.